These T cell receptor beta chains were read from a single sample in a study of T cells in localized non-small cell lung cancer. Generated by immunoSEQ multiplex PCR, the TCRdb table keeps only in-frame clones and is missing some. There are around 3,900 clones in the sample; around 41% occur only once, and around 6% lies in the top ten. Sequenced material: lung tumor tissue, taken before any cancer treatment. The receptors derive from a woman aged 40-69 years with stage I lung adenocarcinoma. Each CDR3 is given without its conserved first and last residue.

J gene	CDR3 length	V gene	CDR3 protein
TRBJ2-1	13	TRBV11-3	ASSLDGSSHNEQF
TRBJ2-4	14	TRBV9	ASSVRLAGVGNIQY
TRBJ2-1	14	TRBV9	ASSVEAGWTYNEQF
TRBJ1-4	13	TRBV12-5	ASASGGSMTEKLF
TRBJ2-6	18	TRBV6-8	ASTRAPGQGSLSGANVLT
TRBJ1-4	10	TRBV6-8	AISSEREKLF
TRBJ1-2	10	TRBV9	ASTGTNYGYT
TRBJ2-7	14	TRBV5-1	ASSLSPGQGTYEQY
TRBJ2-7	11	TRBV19	ASSMKSALEQY
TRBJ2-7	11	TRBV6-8	AITGRVNDEQY
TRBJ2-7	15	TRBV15	ATSGAPGGYGPYEQY
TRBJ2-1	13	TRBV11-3	ASSLGGGSWNEQF
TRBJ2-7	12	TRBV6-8	ASSDSGGPYEQY
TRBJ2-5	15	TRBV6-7	ASSYSGLAGVGETQY
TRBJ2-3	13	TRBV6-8	AISGRREPTDTQY
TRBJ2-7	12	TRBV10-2	ASSVFGRSYEQY
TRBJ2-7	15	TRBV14	ASSQDLRSYPVYEQY
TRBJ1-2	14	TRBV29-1	SVELVWDRGDYGYT
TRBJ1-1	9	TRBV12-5	ASGFGVEAF
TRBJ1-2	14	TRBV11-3	ASSSSGTGPHYGYT